This TCR beta chain was identified during a study of CD8 T cells in ankylosing spondylitis. Study-wide points: Disease-linked clones bore a CD8+ phenotype and were relatively rare in peripheral blood. In synovial fluid and blood from reactive arthritis, some motif variants were previously reported. Clones linked to disease were reported to show significant enrichment in matched ankylosing spondylitis synovial fluid. Apparently characteristic of ankylosing spondylitis blood was a TCR beta motif (roughly eight highly homologous variants).

Making the TCR beta libraries involved quantitative 5'-RACE with molecular barcodes. TCRdb analysed the 5' RACE reads with MiXCR anew, one entry per CDR3 protein. The sample records 350,000 to 450,000 distinct CDR3 sequences, roughly 25% being singletons. This clonotype was observed a few times. No antigen is known for it. V lost 9 bases and J lost 1; bases outside the gene matches: 9. CDR1 LNHDA and CDR2 SQIVND come from the germline V gene (reference sequence). The CDR3 length is 14 residues. Source material: blood, either unsorted or a sorted T cell fraction (not recorded which). This clonotype was obtained from a male donor with ankylosing spondylitis. The gene calls are TRBV19 and TRBJ2-7; 7 positions agree with TRBD2. The chain's CDR3 is CASTAGHPSYEQYF. The CDR3 DNA is TGTGCCAGCACAGCGGGGCACCCGTCCTACGAGCAGTACTTC.